Listed here are 25 T cell receptor beta chains from one sample, sequenced in a study of a mutant IDH1 vaccine in newly diagnosed glioma. No cognate antigen is known for these TCRs. Libraries were prepared by immunoSEQ multiplex PCR; TCRdb keeps only in-frame clonotypes and omits some of them. This table holds tens of thousands of clones, around 86% found once. Time point described: week 35, safety follow-up. Topical imiquimod was applied with each vaccine dose, which held 300 ug of mutant IDH1 20-mer peptide. This specimen consisted of PBMCs, obtained from a glioma patient whose treatment included an IDH1 peptide vaccine. The receptors were gathered from a woman aged 35 to 49 with glioma. Some clones in this sample may be carry-over from other donors' samples.

The chain couples TRBV27 to TRBJ2-1; perhaps TRBD2 as D (6 bases). Trimming left V 9 bases short and J 6 bases short, with 24 bases between. Germline V lookup: CDR1 MNHEY, CDR2 SMNVEV (reference sequence). The CDR3 is 16 residues long. Here the CDR3 reads CASRDQADPGVNEQFF. CDR3 nucleotides: TGTGCCAGTCGCGATCAAGCGGACCCGGGAGTCAATGAGCAGTTCTTC.

The chain links TRBV28 to TRBJ2-7, with D perhaps given as TRBD1 or TRBD2 (7 bases each). CDR1 and CDR2 from the germline V gene are MDHEN and SYDVKM. Trimming removed 7 bases from V and 9 bases from J, with 22 bases in between. CDR3 length equals 14 residues. In DNA form, the CDR3 reads TGTGCCAGCATATCCTGGGAGGGGGCGAATCGGCAGTACTTC. It is translated as CASISWEGANRQYF.

The rearrangement uses TRBV27 and TRBJ2-1; D is perhaps TRBD1 (5 bases). Germline lookup yields CDR1 MNHEY and CDR2 SMNVEV (reference sequence). The ends were cut back, 5 bases at V and 8 bases at J, with 13 bases in the middle. This CDR3 region has 13 residues. CDR3 sequence: CASSPRTTHEQFF. As DNA, the CDR3 is TGTGCCAGCAGTCCACGGACAACCCATGAGCAGTTCTTC.

The V call is TRBV7-8, the J call TRBJ2-3; no reliable D call. The CDR3 has 12 residues. V was pared by 5 bases and J by 14 bases, with 17 bases between. From germline, CDR1 is SGHVS and CDR2 FQNEAQ. In nucleotides, the CDR3 is TGTGCCAGCAGCCCAACAATAACAGATTTGTATTTT. It is translated as CASSPTITDLYF. Based on the CDR3 plus reference TRBV7-8 and TRBJ2-3, the full variable domain is GAGVSQSPRYKVAKRGQDVALRCDPISGHVSLFWYQQALGQGPEFLTYFQNEAQLDKSGLPSDRFFAERPEGSVSTLKIQRTQQEDSAVYLCASSPTITDLYFGPGTRLTVL.

This clone was recorded a few times. This sequence joins TRBV6-4 and TRBJ2-1; 9 bases align to TRBD2. The V gene end was trimmed by 3 bases and the J gene end by 0 bases; junction bases not matched to a gene: 0. Germline CDR1 is MRHNA and CDR2 is SNTAGT. The CDR3 covers 15 residues. The CDR3 protein is CASSDSGSSYNEQFF. The CDR3 nucleotides are TGTGCCAGCAGTGATAGCGGGAGCTCCTACAATGAGCAGTTCTTC.

V usage is TRBV27 and J usage is TRBJ2-6; D ambiguous. The germline V gene has CDR1 MNHEY and CDR2 SMNVEV (reference sequence). This CDR3 is built from 15 residues. The V end lost 4 bases, the J end lost 4 bases, and 11 bases lay between the germline ends. CDR3 bases: TGTGCCAGCAGTTCCCTCGCCGTGGGGGCCAACGTCCTGACTTTC. Translation gives CASSSLAVGANVLTF.

The chain joins TRBV7-2 to TRBJ1-2; no clear D gene. Between the trimmed V and J ends, which lost 1 base and 8 bases, there was a span of 8 bases. This CDR3 contains 12 residues. Germline assignment: CDR1 SGHTA and CDR2 FQGNSA. The CDR3, as DNA: TGTGCCAGCAGCTTAGGTCCGGGGGGCTACACCTTC. Amino acids: CASSLGPGGYTF.

The V call is TRBV9, the J call TRBJ2-3; 7 bases agree with TRBD1. The germline gives CDR1 SGDLS, CDR2 YYNGEE. This CDR3 is built from 14 residues. V shed 3 bases, J shed 4 bases, and the junction held 5 bases outside the gene matches. The CDR3 coding sequence is TGTGCCAGCAGCGCACTGACAGGGCCAGATACGCAGTATTTT. Protein: CASSALTGPDTQYF.

The V call is TRBV19, the J call TRBJ2-2; D may be TRBD2 (6 bases). V was pared by 4 bases and J by 7 bases, with 13 bases between. The CDR3 is made up of 14 amino acids. Looked up from germline, CDR1 is LNHDA and CDR2 is SQIVND (reference sequence). In nucleotides, the CDR3 is TGTGCCAGTAGTAAGCCAGGGAGGATCGGGGAGCTGTTTTTT. Translation: CASSKPGRIGELFF.

The chain has TRBV2 and TRBJ1-2; 7 nucleotides agree with TRBD1. CDR1 is SNHLY, CDR2 FYNNEI, per germline. The CDR3 is 15 residues long. Trimming at V came to 6 bases and at J to 4 bases, leaving 11 bases not matched to a gene. The CDR3 DNA follows: TGTGCCAGCAGGGCTGACAGGGAGGGATCCTATGGCTACACCTTC. Amino acid sequence: CASRADREGSYGYTF.

This clone has just one count. The chain couples TRBV6-5 to TRBJ2-5, with 8 bases matching TRBD2. The V segment lost 6 bases and the J segment 1 base; nucleotides outside the gene matches: 7. Looked up from germline, CDR1 is MNHEY and CDR2 is SVGAGI. The CDR3 covers 15 residues. CDR3 coding DNA: TGTGCCAGCAGACCAAAGCGGGAGCCCCAAGAGACCCAGTACTTC. This gives the protein CASRPKREPQETQYF.

The chain is built from TRBV27 and TRBJ2-3, with D possibly TRBD2 on 6 matching bases. V lost 3 bases and J lost 6, with 13 bases in between. The V gene's germline CDR1 is MNHEY and CDR2 SMNVEV (reference sequence). The CDR3 has 14 amino acids. The CDR3 bases are TGTGCCAGCAGTTTGTTGCGGGATGGGGATACGCAGTATTTT. Translating it yields CASSLLRDGDTQYF.

The rearrangement links TRBV25-1 to TRBJ2-1; D might be TRBD1 (5 bases). The V and J ends lost 5 bases and 11 bases respectively, with 13 bases between them. Germline V gene sequence: CDR1 MGHDK, CDR2 SYGVNS. This CDR3 is built from 12 residues. The CDR3 sequence is CASSQPREKQFF. The CDR3 region has the DNA TGTGCCAGCAGTCAGCCCAGGGAAAAGCAGTTCTTC. Supplemented by reference TRBV25-1 and TRBJ2-1, the full variable domain reads EADIYQTPRYLVIGTGKKITLECSQTMGHDKMYWYQQDPGMELHLIHYSYGVNSTEKGDLSSESTVSRIRTEHFPLTLESARPSHTSQYLCASSQPREKQFFGPGTRLTVL.

This chain connects TRBV27 to TRBJ1-1, with D possibly matching TRBD1 (5 bases). Trimming pared 7 bases from V and 3 bases from J, leaving 12 bases between. The CDR3 totals 13 residues. The germline CDR1 and CDR2 sequences are MNHEY and SMNVEV (reference sequence). The CDR3 protein is CASKDSDHTEAFF. The CDR3 nucleotides read TGTGCCAGCAAAGACAGTGACCACACTGAAGCTTTCTTT.

The chain carries TRBV7-3 and TRBJ2-2; D possibly corresponds to TRBD1 (7 bases). The CDR3 sequence is 15 residues long. Germline V CDR1 and CDR2: SGHTA, FQGTGA. Trimming cost V 5 bases and J 1 base, with 11 bases left between them. CDR3 bases: TGTGCCAGCAGCGCCCAGGGGGGGAACACCGGGGAGCTGTTTTTT. It translates to CASSAQGGNTGELFF.

V is TRBV9 and J is TRBJ2-2; possible D gene TRBD2, 5 bases. V dropped 2 bases and J dropped 6 bases, with 17 bases sitting between them. CDR3 length: 16 amino acids. Germline V gene data show CDR1 as SGDLS and CDR2 as YYNGEE. This chain's CDR3 is CASSVSPEARAGELFF. CDR3 bases: TGTGCCAGCAGCGTCAGTCCGGAAGCGAGGGCCGGGGAGCTGTTTTTT.

The genes are TRBV19 and TRBJ1-4; 7 nucleotides align to TRBD1. CDR3 size: 14 residues. V lost 6 bases and J lost 10; bases outside the gene matches: 11. Germline V gene lookup returns CDR1 LNHDA and CDR2 SQIVND (reference sequence). The CDR3 here is CASSSTGVGRKLFF. The CDR3 nucleotides read TGTGCCAGTAGCTCAACAGGGGTGGGTCGAAAACTGTTTTTT.

The chain uses TRBV29-1 and TRBJ2-3; D perhaps matches TRBD2 (7 bases). The CDR3 length is 12 residues. Per germline, CDR1 SQVTM and CDR2 ANQGSEA. The V end lost 6 bases, the J end lost 6 bases, and 13 bases lay between the germline ends. The CDR3 loop is CSVGGQGDTQYF. The CDR3 DNA sequence: TGCAGCGTCGGGGGGCAAGGCGATACGCAGTATTTT.

V usage is TRBV7-9 and J usage is TRBJ1-5; 7 positions match TRBD1. CDR1 is SEHNR and CDR2 is FQNEAQ in the germline V gene (reference sequence). This CDR3 spans 16 amino acids. Trimming removed 7 bases from V and 3 bases from J; junction bases left unmatched: 12. Written as DNA, the CDR3 is TGTGCCAGCACCCAGGGGGGGAAGGGGGCCAATCAGCCCCAGCATTTT. Translated, it gives CASTQGGKGANQPQHF. Together with reference TRBV7-9 and TRBJ1-5, the CDR3 gives the full variable domain: DTGVSQNPRHKITKRGQNVTFRCDPISEHNRLYWYRQTLGQGPEFLTYFQNEAQLEKSRLLSDRFSAERPKGSFSTLEIQRTEQGDSAMYLCASTQGGKGANQPQHFGDGTRLSIL.

Only one count was recorded for this clone. The rearrangement links TRBV14 to TRBJ2-2; D might be TRBD1 (5 bases). Trimming left V 3 bases short and J 2 bases short, with 13 bases between. CDR1 is SGHDN and CDR2 is FVKESK in the germline V gene. The CDR3 is 16 amino acids. The CDR3 coding sequence is TGTGCCAGCAGCCACCTCCCAGGGAAAAACACCGGGGAGCTGTTTTTT. As protein: CASSHLPGKNTGELFF.

This rearrangement joins TRBV5-4 to TRBJ2-7; TRBD1 is a possible D gene (5 bases). Trimming pared 0 bases from V and 2 bases from J, leaving 12 bases between. The CDR3 has 15 amino acids. Germline-derived CDR1 and CDR2 are SGHNT and YYREEE (reference sequence). The CDR3 spells CASSLAPGQAYEQYF. CDR3 in DNA: TGTGCCAGCAGCTTGGCCCCAGGACAAGCCTACGAGCAGTACTTC. Drawing the rest from reference TRBV5-4 and TRBJ2-7, the complete variable domain is ETGVTQSPTHLIKTRGQQVTLRCSSQSGHNTVSWYQQALGQGPQFIFQYYREEENGRGNFPPRFSGLQFPNYSSELNVNALELDDSALYLCASSLAPGQAYEQYFGPGTRLTVT.

The rearrangement uses TRBV4-1 and TRBJ2-1; D assignment may be TRBD1 or TRBD2 (5 bases each). The CDR3 totals 15 residues. Trimming took 5 bases from V and 3 from J, leaving 14 bases between them. Germline V gene lookup returns CDR1 MGHRA and CDR2 YSYEKL. The CDR3 DNA sequence: TGCGCCAGCAGCGAATTGGGGGAGTTCTACAATGAGCAGTTCTTC. It is translated as CASSELGEFYNEQFF.

The CDR3 here is CASSLAPRDRGNHEQYF. The CDR3 DNA is TGTGCCAGCAGCTTAGCCCCGCGGGACAGGGGGAACCACGAGCAGTACTTC. The V call is TRBV7-9, the J call TRBJ2-7; 11 bases align to TRBD1. From germline, CDR1 is SEHNR and CDR2 FQNEAQ (reference sequence). The CDR3 extends over 17 amino acids. V lost 0 bases and J lost 5; bases outside the gene matches: 9.

The chain employs TRBV7-9 and TRBJ2-4, with a weak D call TRBD2 (6 bases). Trimming left V 2 bases short and J 3 bases short, with 11 bases between. The CDR3 is 15 amino acids. Germline CDR1 is SEHNR and CDR2 is FQNEAQ (reference sequence). This CDR3 reads CASSLQGGSKNIQYF. CDR3 nucleotides: TGTGCCAGCAGCTTACAGGGAGGTAGCAAAAACATTCAGTACTTC.

This clone turned up a few times. The chain combines TRBV11-2 with TRBJ2-7; D is unresolved. Between the trimmed V and J ends, which lost 1 base and 0 bases, there was a span of 10 bases. Germline CDR1 SGHAT, CDR2 FQNNGV. This CDR3 is built from 15 residues. Here the CDR3 DNA reads TGTGCCAGCAGCTTAGCCGACCTGAGCTCCTACGAGCAGTACTTC. It translates to CASSLADLSSYEQYF.